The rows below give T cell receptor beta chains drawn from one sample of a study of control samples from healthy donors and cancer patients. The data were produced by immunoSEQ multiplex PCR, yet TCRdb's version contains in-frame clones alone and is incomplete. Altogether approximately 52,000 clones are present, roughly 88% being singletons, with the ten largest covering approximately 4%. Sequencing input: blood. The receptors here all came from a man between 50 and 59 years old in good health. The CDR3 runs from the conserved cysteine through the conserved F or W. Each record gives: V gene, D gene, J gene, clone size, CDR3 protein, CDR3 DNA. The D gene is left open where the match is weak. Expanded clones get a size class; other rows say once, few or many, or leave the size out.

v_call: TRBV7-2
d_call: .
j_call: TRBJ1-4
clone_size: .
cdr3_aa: CASSPVATNEKLFF
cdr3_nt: TGTGCCAGCAGCCCAGTCGCAACTAATGAAAAACTGTTTTTT

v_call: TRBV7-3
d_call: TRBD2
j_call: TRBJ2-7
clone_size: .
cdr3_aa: CASSLGTSGIHEQYF
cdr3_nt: TGTGCCAGCAGCTTAGGGACTAGCGGGATCCACGAGCAGTACTTC

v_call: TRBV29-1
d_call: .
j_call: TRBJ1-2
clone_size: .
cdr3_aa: CSVDQAGPGDGYTF
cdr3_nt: TGCAGCGTTGATCAGGCAGGCCCTGGGGATGGCTACACCTTC

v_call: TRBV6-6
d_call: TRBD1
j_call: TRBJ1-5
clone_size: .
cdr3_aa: CASRLGQGNQPQHF
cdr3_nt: TGTGCCAGCAGACTGGGACAGGGAAATCAGCCCCAGCATTTT

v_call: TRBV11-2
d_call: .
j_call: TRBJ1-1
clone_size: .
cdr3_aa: CASSLATEAFF
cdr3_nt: TGTGCCAGCAGCTTAGCCACTGAAGCTTTCTTT

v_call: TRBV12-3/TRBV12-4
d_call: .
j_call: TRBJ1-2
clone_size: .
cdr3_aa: CASSSRAVHGYTF
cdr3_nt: TGTGCCAGCAGTTCGAGGGCTGTTCATGGCTACACCTTC

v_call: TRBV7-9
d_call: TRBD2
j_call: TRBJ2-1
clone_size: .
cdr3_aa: CASSLPLAGEGEQFF
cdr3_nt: TGTGCCAGCAGCTTACCACTAGCGGGAGAGGGTGAGCAGTTCTTC

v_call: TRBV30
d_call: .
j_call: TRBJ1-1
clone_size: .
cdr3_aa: CAWSRNRSEAFF
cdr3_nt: TGTGCCTGGAGCCGAAACAGATCTGAAGCTTTCTTT

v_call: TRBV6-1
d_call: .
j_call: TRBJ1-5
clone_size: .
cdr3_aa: CASSEIGGYSNQPQHF
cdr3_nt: TGTGCCAGCAGTGAAATAGGAGGGTATAGCAATCAGCCCCAGCATTTT

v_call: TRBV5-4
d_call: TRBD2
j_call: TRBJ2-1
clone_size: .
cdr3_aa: CASSLGGLAGWNEQFF
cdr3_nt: TGTGCCAGCAGTTTGGGGGGACTAGCGGGTTGGAATGAGCAGTTCTTC

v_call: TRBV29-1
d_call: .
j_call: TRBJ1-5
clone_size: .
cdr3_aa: CSVREQGNQPQHF
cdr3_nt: TGCAGCGTTCGGGAACAGGGAAATCAGCCCCAGCATTTT

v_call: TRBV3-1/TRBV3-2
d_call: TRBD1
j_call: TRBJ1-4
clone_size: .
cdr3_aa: CASSQNRGTNEKLFF
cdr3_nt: TGTGCCAGCAGCCAGAACAGGGGAACTAATGAAAAACTGTTTTTT

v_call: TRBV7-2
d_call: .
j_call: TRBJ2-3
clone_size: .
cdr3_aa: CASSANRVLLNRDTQYF
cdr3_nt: TGTGCCAGCAGCGCGAACAGGGTTTTACTTAATAGAGATACGCAGTATTTT

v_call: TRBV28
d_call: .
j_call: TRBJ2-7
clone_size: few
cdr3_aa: CASSLNPRDNYEQYF
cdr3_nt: TGTGCCAGCAGTCTCAACCCCCGGGACAACTACGAGCAGTACTTC

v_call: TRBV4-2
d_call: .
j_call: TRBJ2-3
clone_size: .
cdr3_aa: CASSQFPSGTDTQYF
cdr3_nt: TGTGCCAGCAGCCAATTTCCAAGCGGGACAGATACGCAGTATTTT

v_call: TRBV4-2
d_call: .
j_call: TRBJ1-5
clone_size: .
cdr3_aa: CASSQAGGIQGDSNQPQHF
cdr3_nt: TGTGCCAGCAGCCAGGCTGGGGGAATACAGGGAGACTCCAATCAGCCCCAGCATTTT

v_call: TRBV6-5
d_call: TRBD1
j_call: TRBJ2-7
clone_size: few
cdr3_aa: CASSRDRENYEQYF
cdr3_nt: TGTGCCAGCAGCCGGGACAGGGAGAACTACGAGCAGTACTTC

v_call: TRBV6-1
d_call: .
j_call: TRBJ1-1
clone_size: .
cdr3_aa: CASSEMRGGWLNTEAFF
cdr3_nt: TGTGCCAGCAGTGAAATGAGGGGGGGATGGTTGAACACTGAAGCTTTCTTT

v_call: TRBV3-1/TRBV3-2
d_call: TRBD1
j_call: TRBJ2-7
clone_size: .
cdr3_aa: CASSQSGTGRGSYEQYF
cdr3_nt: TGTGCCAGCAGCCAATCTGGGACAGGCCGGGGTTCCTACGAGCAGTACTTC

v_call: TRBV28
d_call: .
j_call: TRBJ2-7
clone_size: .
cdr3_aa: CASSRSAYEQYF
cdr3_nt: TGTGCCAGCAGCCGATCCGCCTACGAGCAGTACTTC

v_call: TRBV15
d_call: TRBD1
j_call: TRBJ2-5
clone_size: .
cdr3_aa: CATSRTGNRAQETQYF
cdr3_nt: TGTGCCACCAGCAGGACAGGGAATAGGGCCCAAGAGACCCAGTACTTC

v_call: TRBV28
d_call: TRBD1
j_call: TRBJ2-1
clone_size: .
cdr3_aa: CASSPTGGAYNEQFF
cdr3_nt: TGTGCCAGCAGCCCTACAGGGGGCGCGTACAATGAGCAGTTCTTC

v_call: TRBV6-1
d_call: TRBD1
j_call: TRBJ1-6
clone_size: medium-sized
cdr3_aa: CASSEGTGGSPLHF
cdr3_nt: TGTGCCAGCAGTGAAGGGACAGGGGGCTCACCCCTCCACTTT

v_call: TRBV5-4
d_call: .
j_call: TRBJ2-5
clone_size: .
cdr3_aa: CAIPPQGLKETQYF
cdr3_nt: TGTGCCATACCCCCCCAGGGGCTAAAAGAGACCCAGTACTTC

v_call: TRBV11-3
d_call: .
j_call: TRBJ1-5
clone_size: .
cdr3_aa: CASSLAPGVRRFQPQHF
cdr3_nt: TGTGCCAGCAGCTTAGCTCCCGGGGTTCGGAGGTTTCAGCCCCAGCATTTT

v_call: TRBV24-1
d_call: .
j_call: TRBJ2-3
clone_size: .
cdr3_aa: CATSDPGPGTDTQYF
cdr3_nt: TGTGCCACCAGTGACCCTGGACCGGGCACAGATACGCAGTATTTT

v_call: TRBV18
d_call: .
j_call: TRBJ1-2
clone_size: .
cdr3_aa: CASSPDARGYTF
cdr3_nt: TGTGCCAGCTCCCCGGACGCGAGGGGCTACACCTTC

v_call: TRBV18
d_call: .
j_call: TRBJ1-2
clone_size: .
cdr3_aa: CASSPPYSYGYTF
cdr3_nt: TGTGCCAGCTCACCACCCTACAGCTATGGCTACACCTTC

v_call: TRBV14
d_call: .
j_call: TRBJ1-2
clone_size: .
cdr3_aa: CASSQDWAGGRGNGYTF
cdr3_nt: TGTGCCAGCAGCCAAGATTGGGCCGGTGGTAGGGGAAATGGCTACACCTTC

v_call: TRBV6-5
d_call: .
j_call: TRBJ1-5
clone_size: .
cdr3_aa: CASSYLNNPSPQPQHF
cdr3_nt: TGTGCCAGCAGTTACTTAAACAACCCTTCACCTCAGCCCCAGCATTTT

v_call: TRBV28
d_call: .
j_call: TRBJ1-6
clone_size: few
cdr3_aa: CASSYSALPLHF
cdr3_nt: TGTGCCAGCAGTTACAGTGCGCTGCCCCTCCACTTT

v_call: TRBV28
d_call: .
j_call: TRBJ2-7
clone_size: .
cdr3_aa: CASSSLPPNYEQYF
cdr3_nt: TGTGCCAGCAGTTCTCTTCCACCAAACTACGAGCAGTACTTC

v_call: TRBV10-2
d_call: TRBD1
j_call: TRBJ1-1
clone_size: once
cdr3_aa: CASSEQGATEAFF
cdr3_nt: TGCGCCAGCAGTGAACAGGGGGCGACTGAAGCTTTCTTT

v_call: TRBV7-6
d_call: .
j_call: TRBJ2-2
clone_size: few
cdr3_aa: CASSLVDGTYGELFF
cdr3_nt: TGTGCCAGCAGCTTAGTCGACGGTACCTACGGGGAGCTGTTTTTT

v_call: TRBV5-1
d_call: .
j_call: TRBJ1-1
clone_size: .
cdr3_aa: CASSLEGVEAFF
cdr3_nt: TGCGCCAGCAGCTTGGAAGGGGTTGAAGCTTTCTTT

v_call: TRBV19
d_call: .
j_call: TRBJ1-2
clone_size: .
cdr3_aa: CASSSSNYGYTF
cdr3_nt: TGTGCCAGTAGTTCATCTAACTATGGCTACACCTTC

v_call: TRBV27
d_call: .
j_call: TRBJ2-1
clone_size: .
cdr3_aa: CASSTALFGEQFF
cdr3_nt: TGTGCCAGCAGCACAGCGCTCTTCGGGGAGCAGTTCTTC

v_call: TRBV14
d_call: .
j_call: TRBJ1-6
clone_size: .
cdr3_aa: CASSQVIGTTQNSPLHF
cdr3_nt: TGTGCCAGCAGCCAAGTCATAGGGACAACGCAAAATTCACCCCTCCACTTT

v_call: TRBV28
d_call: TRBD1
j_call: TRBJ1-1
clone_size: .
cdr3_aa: CASSVGQVIRAFF
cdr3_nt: TGTGCCAGCAGCGTGGGACAGGTGATTCGGGCTTTCTTT

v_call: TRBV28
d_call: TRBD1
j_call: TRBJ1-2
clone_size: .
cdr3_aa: CASSPGTGYYGYTF
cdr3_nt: TGTGCCAGCAGTCCCGGGACAGGGTACTATGGCTACACCTTC

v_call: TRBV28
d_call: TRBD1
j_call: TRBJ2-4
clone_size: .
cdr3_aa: CASRPDRELAKNIQYF
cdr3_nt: TGTGCCAGCAGACCCGACAGGGAACTAGCCAAAAACATTCAGTACTTC

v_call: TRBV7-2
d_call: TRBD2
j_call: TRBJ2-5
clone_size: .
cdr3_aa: CASRRTSSEETQYF
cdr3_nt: TGTGCCAGCAGACGGACTAGCAGCGAAGAGACCCAGTACTTC

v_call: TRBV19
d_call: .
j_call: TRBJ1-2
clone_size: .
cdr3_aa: CACDRGGAPYGYTF
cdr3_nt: TGTGCCTGTGACCGCGGGGGGGCTCCCTATGGCTACACCTTC

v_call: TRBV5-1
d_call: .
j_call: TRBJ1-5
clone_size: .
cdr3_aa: CASSPQGRDQPQHF
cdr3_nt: TGCGCCAGCAGCCCCCAGGGGAGGGACCAGCCCCAGCATTTT

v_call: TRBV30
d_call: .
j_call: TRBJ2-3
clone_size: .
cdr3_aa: CAWTRADTQYF
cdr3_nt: TGTGCCTGGACTAGAGCAGATACGCAGTATTTT

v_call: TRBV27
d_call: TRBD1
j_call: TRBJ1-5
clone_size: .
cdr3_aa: CASSPWTGNQPQHF
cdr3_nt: TGTGCCAGCAGTCCCTGGACAGGGAATCAGCCCCAGCATTTT

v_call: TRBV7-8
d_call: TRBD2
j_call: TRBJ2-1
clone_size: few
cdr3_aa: CASSQLADFYNEQFF
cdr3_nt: TGTGCCAGCAGCCAACTAGCGGATTTCTACAATGAGCAGTTCTTC

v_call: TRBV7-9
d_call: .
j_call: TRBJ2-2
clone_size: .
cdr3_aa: CASSYTGELFF
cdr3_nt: TGTGCCAGCAGCTATACCGGGGAGCTGTTTTTT

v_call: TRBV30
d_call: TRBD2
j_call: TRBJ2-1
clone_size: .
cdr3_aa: CAWSDRTSGRVRQFF
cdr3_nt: TGTGCCTGGAGTGACCGGACTAGCGGGAGAGTTAGGCAGTTCTTC